A selection of T cell receptor beta chains follows, all from one sample in a study of T cells in pancreatic ductal adenocarcinoma. The method was immunoSEQ multiplex PCR; TCRdb's version includes in-frame clones alone and lacks a portion of them. The repertoire consists of approximately 97,000 clones, with over 90% occurring once and the leading ten covering about 3.4%. The sample consisted of PBMCs. These receptors were taken from a human donor with pancreatic ductal adenocarcinoma. Each CDR3 is given with its conserved first and last residue. The D gene is left open where the match is weak. Clone size is given for some rows only: seen once, a few or many times, or a class if the clone is expanded.

>-|TRBV7-9|once|TRBJ2-4
TGTGCCAGCAGCGCGGAGGGGTCCAAAAACATTCAGTACTTC
CASSAEGSKNIQYF
>TRBD2|TRBV28|-|TRBJ2-1
TGTGCCAGCAGTTTTCCGCGGGAGGGATACAATGAGCAGTTCTTC
CASSFPREGYNEQFF
>-|TRBV10-3|-|TRBJ2-3
TGTGCCACCGACCCGGGGATGGATACGCAGTATTTT
CATDPGMDTQYF
>TRBD1|TRBV9|-|TRBJ2-6
TGTGCCAGCAGCGTAGGGGGACAGGGGGCTTCTGGGGCCAACGTCCTGACTTTC
CASSVGGQGASGANVLTF
>-|TRBV7-9|-|TRBJ2-7
TGTGCCAGCAGCTTAGGATCAGTATACGAGCAGTACTTC
CASSLGSVYEQYF
>TRBD1|TRBV28|-|TRBJ1-2
TGTGCCAGCAGTTCCAACGTGGAGGGGGCAGGCTATGGCTACACCTTC
CASSSNVEGAGYGYTF
>-|TRBV10-3|-|TRBJ2-1
TGTGCCATCAGTGAGTCAGGGACAGAGCAGTTCTTC
CAISESGTEQFF
>-|TRBV2|-|TRBJ1-1
TGTGCCAGCAGAGCGGACTGGAACACTGAAGCTTTCTTT
CASRADWNTEAFF
>-|TRBV28|-|TRBJ2-2
TGTGCCAGCAGCGCATCGTGGTTACGGGTCCCAGGGGAGCTGTTTTTT
CASSASWLRVPGELFF
>TRBD2|TRBV11-1|once|TRBJ2-1
TGTGCCAGCAGCTTGGCGCGGGAGGGAGAGCAGTTCTTC
CASSLAREGEQFF
>TRBD1|TRBV4-1|-|TRBJ2-1
TGCGCCAGCAGCTTCCGACAGGGGCAGTACAATGAGCAGTTCTTC
CASSFRQGQYNEQFF
>TRBD2|TRBV30|-|TRBJ2-7
TGTGCCTGGGGGAGGGCAGGGTTGTCCTACGAGCAGTACTTC
CAWGRAGLSYEQYF
>-|TRBV9|-|TRBJ2-7
TGTGCCAGCAGCGTATCAGGGGACCCCTACGAGCAGTACTTC
CASSVSGDPYEQYF
>TRBD1|TRBV4-1|-|TRBJ2-1
TGCGCCAGCAGCCAATCCCAAGGACAGGGGGCCTACAATGAGCAGTTCTTC
CASSQSQGQGAYNEQFF
>-|TRBV6-6|-|TRBJ1-1
TGTGCCAGCAGTTACCCCCCCCCAGCTGAAGCTTTCTTT
CASSYPPPAEAFF
>TRBD2|TRBV19|-|TRBJ2-7
TGTGCCAGTAGGACTAGCGTTGGCTCCTACGAGCAGTACTTC
CASRTSVGSYEQYF
>-|TRBV18|-|TRBJ2-7
TGTGCCAGCTCCCCCTCCGAGTCAACGTCCTACGAGCAGTACTTC
CASSPSESTSYEQYF
>-|TRBV7-2|-|TRBJ2-3
TGTGCCAGCAGCCCCCCGCGAGGGCAGTATTTT
CASSPPRGQYF
>-|TRBV19|once|TRBJ2-2
TGTGCCAGTAGCTTAATCAGGGCTGAGACCGGGGAGCTGTTTTTT
CASSLIRAETGELFF
>-|TRBV11-1|-|TRBJ2-1
TGTGCCAGCAGCCGGGGACTGTTGGGAAATGTAGAGCAGTTCTTC
CASSRGLLGNVEQFF
>-|TRBV29-1|-|TRBJ2-7
TGCAGCGTTGTAGGAGGATACGAGCAGTACTTC
CSVVGGYEQYF
>-|TRBV6-1|-|TRBJ2-3
TGTGCCAGCAGTGCCTCCGCGGGGAGCTCAAATACGCAGTATTTT
CASSASAGSSNTQYF
>-|TRBV6-1|-|TRBJ2-5
TGTGCCAGCAGTGAAGGGGCAGGGGAAGAGACCCAGTACTTC
CASSEGAGEETQYF
>TRBD2|TRBV30|-|TRBJ2-7
TGTGCCTGGAGTCCCCAACTAGCGGGATCCTACGAGCAGTACTTC
CAWSPQLAGSYEQYF
>-|TRBV9|-|TRBJ1-1
TGTGCCAGCAGCGTAGTAACCCGGGACACTGAAGCTTTCTTT
CASSVVTRDTEAFF
>TRBD1|TRBV5-5|-|TRBJ1-2
TGTGCCAGCAGCAGTTGGACAGGGCAAGGCGGCTACACCTTC
CASSSWTGQGGYTF
>-|TRBV13|-|TRBJ1-2
TGTGCCAGCAGCTCCGGGTTTCAGGGCTACACCTTC
CASSSGFQGYTF
>-|TRBV5-1|-|TRBJ2-5
TGCGCCAGCAGCACCAGACTAAAAGAGACCCAGTACTTC
CASSTRLKETQYF
>TRBD1|TRBV27|-|TRBJ1-1
TGTGCCAGCAGTCTACAGGGGGCGAGGAACACTGAAGCTTTCTTT
CASSLQGARNTEAFF
>TRBD2|TRBV5-1|-|TRBJ2-1
TGCGCCAGCGGGGGGGGGACTAGCGTGAGCTCCTACAATGAGCAGTTCTTC
CASGGGTSVSSYNEQFF
>-|TRBV2|-|TRBJ2-5
TGTGCCAGCGCCCTACAAGAGACCCAGTACTTC
CASALQETQYF
>TRBD2|TRBV9|-|TRBJ2-7
TGTGCCAGCAGCGTAGCCAGCGAGCGGGGGGTGAACGAGCAGTACTTC
CASSVASERGVNEQYF
>TRBD2|TRBV5-1|-|TRBJ2-1
TGCGCCAGCAGCCCCGGGACTAGCGGGAGGGAAGCCTACAATGAGCAGTTCTTC
CASSPGTSGREAYNEQFF
>-|TRBV9|-|TRBJ2-2
TGTGCCAGCAGCCCCCCGGGACTCACCGGGGAGCTGTTTTTT
CASSPPGLTGELFF